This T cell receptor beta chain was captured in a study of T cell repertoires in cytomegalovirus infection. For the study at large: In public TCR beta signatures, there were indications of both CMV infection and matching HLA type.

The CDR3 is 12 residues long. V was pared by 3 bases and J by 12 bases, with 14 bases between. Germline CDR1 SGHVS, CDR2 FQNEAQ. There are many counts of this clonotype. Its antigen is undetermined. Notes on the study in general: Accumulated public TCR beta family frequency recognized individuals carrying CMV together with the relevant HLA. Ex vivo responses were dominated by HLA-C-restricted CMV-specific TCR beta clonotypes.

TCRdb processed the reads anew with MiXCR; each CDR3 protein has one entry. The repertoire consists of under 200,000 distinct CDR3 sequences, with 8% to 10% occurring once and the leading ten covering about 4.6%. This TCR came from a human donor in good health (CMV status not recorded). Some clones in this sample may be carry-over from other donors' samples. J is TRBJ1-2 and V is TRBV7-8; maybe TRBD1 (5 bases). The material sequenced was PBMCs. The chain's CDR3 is CASSFRTRRHTF. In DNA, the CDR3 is TGTGCCAGCAGCTTCAGGACAAGAAGGCACACCTTC.